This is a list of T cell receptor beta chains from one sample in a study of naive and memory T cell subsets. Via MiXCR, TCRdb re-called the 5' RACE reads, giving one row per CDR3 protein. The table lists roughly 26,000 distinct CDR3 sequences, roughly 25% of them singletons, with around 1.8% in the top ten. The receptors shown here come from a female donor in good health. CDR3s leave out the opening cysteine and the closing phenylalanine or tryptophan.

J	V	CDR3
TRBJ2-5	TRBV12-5	ASGPGGGAKY
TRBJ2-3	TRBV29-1	SVTGVGATDTQY
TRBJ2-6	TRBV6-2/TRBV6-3	ASTGPGANVLT
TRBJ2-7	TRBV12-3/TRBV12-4	ASSPTRLSGPAIYEQY
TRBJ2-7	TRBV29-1	SVEDLGRGQQY
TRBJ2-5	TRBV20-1	RAVAGETQY
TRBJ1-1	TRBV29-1	SVERGGNTEAF
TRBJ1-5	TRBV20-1	SASPVGGHNQPQH
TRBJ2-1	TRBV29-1	SAYQGEQF
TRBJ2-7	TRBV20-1	SARDQNEFYEQY
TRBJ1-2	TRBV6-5	ASTPNLRQHGYT
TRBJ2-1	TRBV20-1	SAGQGGISYNEQF
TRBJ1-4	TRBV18	ASSTGITNEKLF
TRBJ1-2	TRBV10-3	AISAQGGDYGYT
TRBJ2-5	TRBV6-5	ASSYRGEETQY
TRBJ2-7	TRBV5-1	ASSLRNAAYEQY
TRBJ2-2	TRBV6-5	ASSRSDSPGTGELF
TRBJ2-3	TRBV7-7	ASSLEPTSTQY
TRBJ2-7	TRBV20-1	RGTNDYEQY
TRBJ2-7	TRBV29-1	SGRTGTYEQY
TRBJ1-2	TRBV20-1	SAEESSKGYT
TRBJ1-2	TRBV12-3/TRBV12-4	ASSLTQYGYT
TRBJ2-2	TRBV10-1	ASSGSTGELF
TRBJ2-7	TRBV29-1	SVEEGAYEQY
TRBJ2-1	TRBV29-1	SVVGGPTEQF
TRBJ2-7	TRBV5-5	ASSSTGELYEQY
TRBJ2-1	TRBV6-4	ASSADGQGSYNEQF